This record concerns one T cell receptor (beta chain) sequence. In its sample, this clone was seen a few times. Its recognized antigen is unknown. Base quality data are lacking; no much larger clone is found one base away. Each clonotype received, on average, about 10x coverage in deep resolution sequencing performed on a MiSeq, where the target depth lay between 1 in 1 million and 1 in 200,000 T cells. The immunoSEQ hsTCRB Kit was used to generate TCR beta libraries. Per the original workflow: The data were analyzed with ImmunoSEQ Analyzer and ImmunoSEQ Data Assistant, and V, D and J gene assignments followed IMGT definitions. Clonality, which ranges from 0 to 1, was calculated as one minus the normalized Shannon entropy of productive rearrangement frequencies. Public clonotype analysis was restricted to overrepresented clonotypes comprising at least 0.05% of each patient's repertoire. Repertoires from approximately 13 age-matched healthy donors in immuneACCESS were used as clonality controls. The table comes from immuneACCESS by way of TCRdb, which keeps in-frame sequences with V and J called. Part of the clones is missing from these tables; in studies checked, under half for an unresolved V gene and the rest for unknown reasons. Clonal size and the V and J genes are those of that table, whereas D and trimming came from the DNA. Counted in this sample were under 300,000 clones; around three quarters of them appeared once. In total, the top ten clones hold just over 15% of the sample.

According to the germline V gene, CDR1 reads KGHSH and CDR2 reads LQKENI. Relative to germline, V is missing 3 bases and J is missing 8 bases, with 7 bases of the junction outside any gene match. The CDR3 runs 14 amino acids, cysteine and phenylalanine included. The CDR3 DNA has 42 bases and is translated from base 1. The source of the sample is a study of cytotoxic CD8 clonotypes in ibrutinib-treated CLL (dated by TCRdb to about 2021). A note on the overall study: In this cohort, some 14 patients were treatment-naive and ten to twelve were relapsed/refractory, while some 17 had unmutated IGHV. On average, each sample had 255,043 productive templates and tens of thousands of productive rearrangements. Longitudinal samples were available for about 30% of the roughly 86 trial participants. Response samples were obtained after a median of approximately eleven months of treatment, with a range of roughly 6 to 40 months. Every sample from remission and from progressive disease was obtained while the patients were still on ibrutinib. Responses were partial in some 24 patients and complete in 2; after median around 72 months follow-up, some 15 stayed in remission and about twelve progressed. Cryopreserved peripheral blood mononuclear cells were obtained prior to treatment, at the time of response, and at either disease progression or sustained remission. Study-wide findings and limitations: Clonality increased at ibrutinib response, stayed stable in sustained remission, and fell back toward baseline at progression. Lymph node repertoires were not examined, and the timing of sampling was not matched between patients in sustained remission and those whose disease progressed. Public clonotypes were rare and either shrank or stayed stable during treatment, and the rise in clonality at ibrutinib response reflected expansion of private clonotypes. Baseline clonality exceeded that of age-matched healthy donors and correlated strongly with circulating CD8+ T-cell counts.

According to the study, the label for this sample's time point signals: approximately 25 months on ibrutinib. For TCR beta library preparation, roughly 2.1 micrograms of genomic DNA were isolated from cryopreserved PBMCs. High-throughput TCR beta sequencing was performed on longitudinal blood samples from CLL patients receiving ibrutinib monotherapy. Patients were enrolled in a phase 2 open-label single-center ibrutinib monotherapy trial. Sequencing was performed on PBMCs, taken after 24 months of ibrutinib treatment. The sequence links TRBV18 to TRBJ1-2, with 9 bases aligning to TRBD1. The sequence was collected from a human donor with chronic lymphocytic leukemia. The base sequence is TGTGCCAGCTCACCTGGACAGGGGTACGAGGGCTACACCTTC. It translates to CASSPGQGYEGYTF.